This T cell receptor (beta chain) is from a study of T cell changes during pregnancy in multiple sclerosis (dated by TCRdb to about 2019). As for the study more broadly: Changes in the T cell repertoire over the course of pregnancy were examined in this study in women with multiple sclerosis.

On this clone: Its antigen is unknown. Qualities for individual bases were not recorded, and no much larger clone is one base off.

Receptor libraries were prepared by the immunoSEQ multiplex PCR assay. The clones in this table, taken by TCRdb from immuneACCESS, are in-frame only. Not every clone is retained; where verified, under half of the shortfall comes from an unresolved V gene, and the cause of the rest is unknown. The sample profile shows about 92,000 clones; around 92% of them were found once. The top ten constitute about 3% of the sample. Taken from the germline V gene, the CDR1 and CDR2 loops are MDHEN and SYDVKM. The CDR3, cysteine through phenylalanine, is 15 amino acids long. Kept here is only the CDR3 DNA, which spans 45 bases and is read in frame from base 1. Relative to germline, V is missing 2 bases and J is missing 7 bases, with 8 bases of the junction outside any gene match.

The source material was peripheral blood, sampled in the first trimester of pregnancy. The chain is made from TRBV28 and TRBJ2-1, with 7 bases in between that match TRBD1. The receptor was derived from a female donor with multiple sclerosis, enrolled in a pregnancy study. The DNA sequence is TGTGCCAGCAGTTTAGCGGGCCGACAGGGAAATGAGCAGTTCTTC. Its protein reads: CASSLAGRQGNEQFF. Joined to the reference TRBV28 and TRBJ2-1 proteins, this CDR3 gives the full variable domain: DVKVTQSSRYLVKRTGEKVFLECVQDMDHENMFWYRQDPGLGLRLIYFSYDVKMKEKGDIPEGYSVSREKKERFSLILESASTNQTSMYLCASSLAGRQGNEQFFGPGTRLTVL.